This entry concerns a single TCR beta chain. Original processing methods: Estimated nucleated cell counts came from reference gene primer amplification. Profiling relied on immunoSEQ multiplex PCR, and the TCRdb table lists in-frame clones only, not all of them. V and J calls and clone size come straight from that table; D and trimming were deduced from the DNA. This sample has under 300,000 clones, with 85% to 90% found just once. This sample is part of a study of blood T cell repertoires in COVID-19. Overall study: Researchers got acute and convalescent COVID-19 samples from the United States, Italy and Spain.

This CDR3 is built from 16 residues. With 3 bases removed from V and 3 bases from J, the gap between germline ends came to 15 bases. Germline values: CDR1 SGHTA, CDR2 FQGNSA. This receptor was obtained from a woman aged 70-85 years with active or convalescent COVID-19. Sequencing was done on a sample of peripheral blood. The gene calls are TRBV7-2 and TRBJ1-3, with D tentatively TRBD1 (6 bases). The CDR3 DNA is TGTGCCAGCAGCTTGGGAGGGGGGCGCGGTGGAAACACCATATATTTT. This codes for CASSLGGGRGGNTIYF.